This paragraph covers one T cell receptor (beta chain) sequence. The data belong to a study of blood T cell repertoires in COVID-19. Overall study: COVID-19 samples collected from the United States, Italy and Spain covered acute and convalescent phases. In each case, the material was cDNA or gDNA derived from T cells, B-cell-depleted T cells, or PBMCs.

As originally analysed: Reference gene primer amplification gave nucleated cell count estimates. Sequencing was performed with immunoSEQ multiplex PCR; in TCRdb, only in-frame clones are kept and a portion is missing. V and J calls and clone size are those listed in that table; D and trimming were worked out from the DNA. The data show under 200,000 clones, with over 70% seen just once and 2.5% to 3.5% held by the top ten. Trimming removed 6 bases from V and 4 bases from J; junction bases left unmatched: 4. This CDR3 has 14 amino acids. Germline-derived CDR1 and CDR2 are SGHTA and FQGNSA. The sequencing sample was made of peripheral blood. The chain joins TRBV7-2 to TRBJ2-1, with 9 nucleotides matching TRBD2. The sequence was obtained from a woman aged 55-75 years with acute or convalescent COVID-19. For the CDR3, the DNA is TGTGCCAGCAGGCGCGGGGGGGGATACAATGAGCAGTTCTTC. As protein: CASRRGGGYNEQFF.